This T cell receptor (beta chain) was sequenced for a study of neoadjuvant nivolumab and ipilimumab in lung cancer. Whole-study context: The combination arm added day-1 ipilimumab 1 mg/kg to nivolumab 3 mg/kg on days 1, 15, 29. Study-level results: Compared with tumor-adjacent uninvolved lung, resected tumors showed greater richness and clonality. Only two of four nivolumab-treated tumors gained richness and clonality by surgery. Resected-tumor TCR richness correlated positively with pretherapy blood richness.

A note on this clone: Its antigen is undetermined.

TCRdb's table, derived via immunoSEQ multiplex PCR, lists solely in-frame clones and lacks some. The sample lists 20,000 to 25,000 clones, roughly 84% seen once, with 23% in the top ten. The CDR3 totals 16 residues. Trimming removed 2 bases at V and 0 bases at J, with 14 bases between. From germline, CDR1 is SGDLS and CDR2 YYNGEE. The specimen comprised peripheral blood, sampled before neoadjuvant nivolumab, alone or with ipilimumab. The chain joins TRBV9 to TRBJ1-1; D is uncertain. This TCR was recovered from an adult with non-small cell lung cancer. CDR3: CASSVGQSYMNTEAFF. The CDR3 DNA reads as TGTGCCAGCAGCGTGGGCCAGAGCTACATGAACACTGAAGCTTTCTTT.